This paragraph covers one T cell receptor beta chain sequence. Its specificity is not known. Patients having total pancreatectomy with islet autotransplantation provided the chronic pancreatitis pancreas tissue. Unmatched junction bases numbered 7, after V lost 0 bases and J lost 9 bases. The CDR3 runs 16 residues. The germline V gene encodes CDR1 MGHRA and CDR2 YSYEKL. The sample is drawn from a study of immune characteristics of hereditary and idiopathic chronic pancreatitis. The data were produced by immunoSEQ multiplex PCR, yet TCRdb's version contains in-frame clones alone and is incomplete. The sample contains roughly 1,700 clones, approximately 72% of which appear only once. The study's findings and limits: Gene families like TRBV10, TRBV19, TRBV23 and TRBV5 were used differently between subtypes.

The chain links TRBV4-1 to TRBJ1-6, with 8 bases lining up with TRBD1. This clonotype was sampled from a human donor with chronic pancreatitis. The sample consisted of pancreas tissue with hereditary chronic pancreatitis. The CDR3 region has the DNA TGCGCCAGCAGCCAAGATCGGACAGGGATGGGTTCACCCCTCCACTTT. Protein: CASSQDRTGMGSPLHF.